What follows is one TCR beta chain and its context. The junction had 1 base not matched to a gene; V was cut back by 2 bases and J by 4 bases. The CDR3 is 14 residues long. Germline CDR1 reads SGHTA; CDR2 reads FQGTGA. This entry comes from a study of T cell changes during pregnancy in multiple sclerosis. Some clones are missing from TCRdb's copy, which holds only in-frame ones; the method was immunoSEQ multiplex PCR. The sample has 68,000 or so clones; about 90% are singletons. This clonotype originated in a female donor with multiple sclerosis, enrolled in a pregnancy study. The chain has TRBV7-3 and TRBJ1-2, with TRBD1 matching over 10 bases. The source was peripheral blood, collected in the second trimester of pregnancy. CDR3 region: CASSLGDRGYGYTF. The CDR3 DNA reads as TGTGCCAGCAGCTTAGGGGACAGGGGCTATGGCTACACCTTC.